A single TCR beta chain is shown here with its context. This clone was found once. It has no known antigen specificity. No much larger clone is present one base from it, and per-base qualities are unavailable. The identical CDR3 is also encoded by other nucleotide sequences in the sample. The germline V gene provides CDR1 SGHRS and CDR2 YFSETQ. The CDR3 measures 13 amino acids from cysteine to phenylalanine. Only CDR3 DNA remains: 39 bases, in frame from the first base. V lost 3 bases and J lost 0 bases; the stretch between them is 5 bases long. The data are from a study of T cell responses to AZD1222 COVID-19 vaccine listed by TCRdb under 2021. About the full investigation: Because spike-specific TCR depth and breadth did not differ between the two schedules, AZD1222 recipients who got a second dose at roughly 4 weeks were pooled with those who got a second dose at roughly 12 weeks. A total of about 230 trial participants underwent TCR sequencing, of whom 200 to 220 received two doses of AZD1222 and roughly 25 received two doses of the MenACWY control vaccine. Trial participants were enrolled into age subgroups of 18-55, 56-69 and 70-plus years, which contained about 150, 28 and 57 TCR-sequenced participants, respectively.

The CDR3 regions of human TCRbeta chains were subjected to immunosequencing. From the authors' description of their analysis: TCRs in the repertoires were compared against a reference library of SARS-CoV-2-specific TCRs that had been generated with the MIRA antigen-specificity platform. Breadth was defined as the fraction of unique TCRs that were SARS-CoV-2-associated. Depth was defined as the fraction of total T cells that were SARS-CoV-2-associated. Using the MIRA data, every spike-specific TCR was mapped to the spike region that the TCR reacted to and assigned to either a CD4 or a CD8 class. Log10-transformed breadth and depth values were compared by one-way ANOVA with Sidak's multiple comparisons tests. This is the immuneACCESS table as TCRdb keeps it, with only in-frame sequences that have V and J called. A part of the clones is gone; compared with another copy, unresolved V genes explain less than half, and the rest is unexplained. D and trimming come from the DNA, and the V and J calls and clone size come from that table. Across this sample there are over 100,000 clones, with 94% seen only once. The ten largest clones capture roughly 6.6% of the sample.

Summary of the overall study and its limitations: Only 5 to 7 AZD1222 recipients were SARS-CoV-2 seropositive at baseline, limiting conclusions about previously exposed vaccinees. The vaccine-associated CD4 TCRs covered the entire spike protein, and the dominant responses fell in regions 160-218 and 743-854. Because no day 14 peak-response samples were available, the repertoires could be characterized only after the peak T cell response. Participants were mostly white British, with more females than males. The authors suggested clonal diversity may have been underestimated. After two AZD1222 doses, both the breadth and the depth of spike-specific TCRs were significantly higher than at day 0 and than in MenACWY recipients. Nearly half of unique spike-specific TCRs reportedly recognized epitopes outside regions mutated in the B.1.351 and B.1.1.7 variants. In the small 56-69-year group, the increase in depth fell short of significance, most likely because of low power.

What this sample's time point label stands for: baseline before first vaccination. Samples from vaccinated people were obtained from the UK trials COV001 and COV002, which included a single-blind randomized controlled phase 2/3 trial of AZD1222 (ChAdOx1 nCoV-19) in healthy adults. For TCRbeta chain sequencing, PBMC samples were collected from trial participants at day 0 and at day 28 after the second dose. The sequence came from an adult in good health. This specimen consisted of peripheral blood, obtained on day 0 of AZD1222 vaccination. This chain is built from TRBV5-1 and TRBJ2-3; the D segment cannot be called with confidence. In nucleotide form, the sequence is TGCGCCAGCAGCTCGGGCAGCACAGATACGCAGTATTTT. Its product reads: CASSSGSTDTQYF.